The source of this T cell receptor (beta chain) is a study of beta chain features in type 1 diabetes. Points on this clone: Its antigen is as yet unknown.

Overall study results and limits: Moderately but significantly shorter TCRB CDR3s were found in Type 1 diabetes patients in all four CD4+ subsets. Shorter templates may be favored by PCR, equally so in patients and controls.

The sequenced template was cDNA made from the entire isolated RNA. The protocol was immunoSEQ multiplex PCR, while the TCRdb copy is restricted to in-frame clones and leaves out a portion. The table has hundreds of thousands of clones, roughly 13% seen once. V shed 2 bases and J 0 bases; nucleotides not matched to a gene: 3. Germline loops: CDR1 MGHRA, CDR2 YSYEKL. CDR3 length: 15 amino acids. CD45RO/CCR7/CD25/CD127/CD95/CD27 sorting isolated CD4+ naive, central memory, regulatory and stem cell-like memory cells. This receptor was identified in a man between 18 and 29 years old with type 1 diabetes. Sequenced sample: naive CD4+ T cells from blood. This sequence joins TRBV4-1 and TRBJ2-5; 7 bases line up with TRBD1. The CDR3 coding sequence is TGCGCCAGCAGCCAACCCGACAGGGACCAAGAGACCCAGTACTTC. This translates into CASSQPDRDQETQYF.